These T cell receptor beta chains were read from a single sample in a study of blood T cell repertoires in COVID-19. Sequencing used immunoSEQ multiplex PCR; TCRdb keeps in-frame clones, though not all of them. This sample has approximately 210,000 clones, with about 86% found just once. The sequenced sample was peripheral blood. These receptors were taken from a man aged 18 to 30 with active or convalescent COVID-19. CDR3s include the opening cysteine and the closing phenylalanine or tryptophan. The order of the fields is D gene, J gene, clone size, V gene, CDR3 DNA, CDR3 protein. D genes are given only for firm matches. The size field is filled for only some rows; it gives once, few, many or a size class.

d_gene: -
j_gene: TRBJ1-2
abundance: -
v_gene: TRBV7-9
CDR3nt: TGTGCCAGCAGCTTACGGTCAGGGTGGGACTATGGCTACACCTTC
CDR3aa: CASSLRSGWDYGYTF

d_gene: TRBD2
j_gene: TRBJ2-1
abundance: -
v_gene: TRBV19
CDR3nt: TGTGCCAGTGGTAGCGGGAGGGCCTACAATGAGCAGTTCTTC
CDR3aa: CASGSGRAYNEQFF

d_gene: -
j_gene: TRBJ1-3
abundance: -
v_gene: TRBV19
CDR3nt: TGTGCCAGTAGTACCCCCGGACAACGTACTACCTCTGGAAACACCATATATTTT
CDR3aa: CASSTPGQRTTSGNTIYF

d_gene: -
j_gene: TRBJ2-1
abundance: -
v_gene: TRBV27
CDR3nt: TGTGCCAGCAGTTTACAAATCAGCGGAGGAGGCTCCTACAATGAGCAGTTCTTC
CDR3aa: CASSLQISGGGSYNEQFF

d_gene: TRBD1
j_gene: TRBJ1-2
abundance: -
v_gene: TRBV18
CDR3nt: TGTGCCAGCTCACCTCAGGGGGCCCCTAGCAATGGCTACACCTTC
CDR3aa: CASSPQGAPSNGYTF

d_gene: -
j_gene: TRBJ1-1
abundance: -
v_gene: TRBV12-5
CDR3nt: TGTGCTAGTGGTTTGGGTCAGGGAACGAACACTGAAGCTTTCTTT
CDR3aa: CASGLGQGTNTEAFF

d_gene: TRBD2
j_gene: TRBJ2-7
abundance: -
v_gene: TRBV6-6
CDR3nt: TGTGCCAGCAGTAGATACCTAGCGGGAGGGTCCTACGAGCAGTACTTC
CDR3aa: CASSRYLAGGSYEQYF

d_gene: -
j_gene: TRBJ2-7
abundance: -
v_gene: TRBV13
CDR3nt: TGTGCCAGCAGCTTAAACGGGAACTACGAGCAGTACTTC
CDR3aa: CASSLNGNYEQYF

d_gene: -
j_gene: TRBJ1-3
abundance: -
v_gene: TRBV11-3
CDR3nt: TGTGCCAGCAGCGTTAGTGGGAGCTCTGGAAACACCATATATTTT
CDR3aa: CASSVSGSSGNTIYF

d_gene: TRBD1
j_gene: TRBJ1-4
abundance: -
v_gene: TRBV6-2/TRBV6-3
CDR3nt: TGTGCCAGCAGCCAGGGGGTCGGGGACCCGTACTTCGCTGAAAAACTGTTTTTT
CDR3aa: CASSQGVGDPYFAEKLFF

d_gene: -
j_gene: TRBJ2-1
abundance: -
v_gene: TRBV3-1/TRBV3-2
CDR3nt: TGTGCCAGCAGCCAGATATTAGACAATGAGCAGTTCTTC
CDR3aa: CASSQILDNEQFF

d_gene: TRBD2
j_gene: TRBJ2-1
abundance: -
v_gene: TRBV29-1
CDR3nt: TGCAGCGTTGAAGATCTTTCGTTGGAGGGAGGGCCGGGCAATGAGCAGTTCTTC
CDR3aa: CSVEDLSLEGGPGNEQFF

d_gene: TRBD1
j_gene: TRBJ1-2
abundance: -
v_gene: TRBV27
CDR3nt: TGTGCCAGCAGTTTATATGGGGGGTGGGACAGAAGCTATGGCTACACCTTC
CDR3aa: CASSLYGGWDRSYGYTF

d_gene: -
j_gene: TRBJ1-2
abundance: -
v_gene: TRBV28
CDR3nt: TGTGCCAGCAGTTTACGGGGGGCCTATGGCTACACCTTC
CDR3aa: CASSLRGAYGYTF

d_gene: TRBD1
j_gene: TRBJ1-1
abundance: few
v_gene: TRBV18
CDR3nt: TGTGCCAGCTCACCCAGACAGGGCTGGAACTCGAACACTGAAGCTTTCTTT
CDR3aa: CASSPRQGWNSNTEAFF

d_gene: TRBD1
j_gene: TRBJ2-5
abundance: few
v_gene: TRBV18
CDR3nt: TGTGCCAGCTCGGACAGGGTCGGGGAGACCCAGTACTTC
CDR3aa: CASSDRVGETQYF

d_gene: TRBD1
j_gene: TRBJ2-1
abundance: -
v_gene: TRBV18
CDR3nt: TGTGCCAGCTCACCACCTATAGGGACAGAATCCTACAATGAGCAGTTCTTC
CDR3aa: CASSPPIGTESYNEQFF

d_gene: -
j_gene: TRBJ2-3
abundance: -
v_gene: TRBV29-1
CDR3nt: TGCAGCGTTGAGCCCGGGAGTTCAACAGATACGCAGTATTTT
CDR3aa: CSVEPGSSTDTQYF

d_gene: -
j_gene: TRBJ1-1
abundance: -
v_gene: TRBV29-1
CDR3nt: TGCAGCGTTGGTCAGGGGCCCACTGAAGCTTTCTTT
CDR3aa: CSVGQGPTEAFF

d_gene: -
j_gene: TRBJ1-2
abundance: -
v_gene: TRBV3-1/TRBV3-2
CDR3nt: TGTGCCAGCAGCCCCAGGTCTAACTATGGCTACACCTTC
CDR3aa: CASSPRSNYGYTF

d_gene: -
j_gene: TRBJ1-6
abundance: -
v_gene: TRBV11-2
CDR3nt: TGTGCCAGCAGCTTACCTCGGGGTTTAGGGTCACCCCTCCACTTT
CDR3aa: CASSLPRGLGSPLHF

d_gene: -
j_gene: TRBJ2-7
abundance: -
v_gene: TRBV10-3
CDR3nt: TGTGCCATGGCCCGGGACATTGCCTACGAGCAGTACTTC
CDR3aa: CAMARDIAYEQYF

d_gene: -
j_gene: TRBJ2-5
abundance: -
v_gene: TRBV6-5
CDR3nt: TGTGCCAGCAGTTACGGCGCAGGCCCCGAGACCCAGTACTTC
CDR3aa: CASSYGAGPETQYF

d_gene: -
j_gene: TRBJ2-7
abundance: -
v_gene: TRBV7-2
CDR3nt: TGTGCCAGCAGCTTATCCTCGGGAGCCTACGAGCAGTACTTC
CDR3aa: CASSLSSGAYEQYF

d_gene: TRBD2
j_gene: TRBJ2-1
abundance: -
v_gene: TRBV5-4
CDR3nt: TGTGCCAGCAGCTTCGGACTAGCGGCCTCCTACAATGAGCAGTTCTTC
CDR3aa: CASSFGLAASYNEQFF

d_gene: TRBD2
j_gene: TRBJ2-1
abundance: -
v_gene: TRBV10-1
CDR3nt: TGCGCCAGCAGTGAGTCGACGACTAGCGGGTGGAGCTCCTACAATGAGCAGTTCTTC
CDR3aa: CASSESTTSGWSSYNEQFF

d_gene: -
j_gene: TRBJ1-1
abundance: -
v_gene: TRBV29-1
CDR3nt: TGCAGCGTTTCAGGCACTGAAGCTTTCTTT
CDR3aa: CSVSGTEAFF

d_gene: -
j_gene: TRBJ2-7
abundance: -
v_gene: TRBV30
CDR3nt: TGTGCCTGGGGCAGGGGTTTCGGCTACGAGCAGTACTTC
CDR3aa: CAWGRGFGYEQYF

d_gene: -
j_gene: TRBJ2-5
abundance: -
v_gene: TRBV5-4
CDR3nt: TGTGCCAGCAGCTTGGGGTTGGCGGCCCAAGAGACCCAGTACTTC
CDR3aa: CASSLGLAAQETQYF

d_gene: -
j_gene: TRBJ1-3
abundance: -
v_gene: TRBV28
CDR3nt: TGTGCCAGCAGCGCCAAGAGGGGGTCCGGAAACACCATATATTTT
CDR3aa: CASSAKRGSGNTIYF

d_gene: TRBD1
j_gene: TRBJ2-1
abundance: -
v_gene: TRBV6-5
CDR3nt: TGTGCCAGCGGTCCCGGGACAGGGTCTAGGTCGGAGCAGTTCTTC
CDR3aa: CASGPGTGSRSEQFF

d_gene: TRBD1
j_gene: TRBJ1-2
abundance: -
v_gene: TRBV6-1
CDR3nt: TGTGCCAGCAGTGAATACTCCGGGACAGACTATGGCTACACCTTC
CDR3aa: CASSEYSGTDYGYTF